This T cell receptor beta chain derives from a study of shared clonotypes between healthy human individuals. The study separated CD4+ cells into CD45RA+ naive and CD45RA-negative memory subsets. Using immunoSEQ multiplex PCR, the repertoire was profiled, and TCRdb retains in-frame clones only, with some absent. Here the sample spans under 300,000 clones, 60% to 80% being singletons. Looked up from germline, CDR1 is SGHTA and CDR2 is FQGNSA. The CDR3 contains 16 residues. V was shortened by 0 bases and J by 7 bases, with 15 bases between the two germline ends. V and J are TRBV7-2 and TRBJ1-4; TRBD1 might be the D (6 bases). The specimen sequenced was memory CD4+ T cells sorted from blood. Subset meaning: CD45RA-negative fraction. This receptor was obtained from a man aged 30-40 years in good health. CDR3 sequence reads: CASSLAGGRVGEKLFF. Written as DNA, the CDR3 is TGTGCCAGCAGCTTAGCGGGGGGCAGGGTCGGTGAAAAACTGTTTTTT.